The rows below give T cell receptor beta chains drawn from one sample of a study of T cell responses to AZD1222 COVID-19 vaccine. TCRdb's copy holds only in-frame clones and misses some; the assay was immunoSEQ multiplex PCR. The data contain about 130,000 clones, roughly nine tenths of them singletons. The material sequenced was peripheral blood, taken on day 0 of AZD1222 vaccination. These receptors came from an adult in good health. CDR3s include the opening cysteine and the closing phenylalanine or tryptophan. D genes are given only for firm matches. Some rows have no size entry. The others give once, few or many, or a class for an expanded clone.

TRBD1,TRBJ1-6,NA,TRBV6-2/TRBV6-3,15,CASSYLDRAGSPLHF,TGTGCCAGCAGTTACCTGGACAGGGCAGGTTCACCCCTCCACTTT
TRBD1,TRBJ1-2,NA,TRBV30,12,CAGDRAAYGYTF,TGTGCCGGGGACAGGGCCGCCTATGGCTACACCTTC
NA,TRBJ1-5,once,TRBV7-8,17,CASSLAGSATSNQPQHF,TGTGCCAGCAGCTTAGCGGGTTCGGCTACTAGCAATCAGCCCCAGCATTTT
NA,TRBJ1-3,NA,TRBV7-3,13,CASSSTRASTIYF,TGTGCCAGCAGCTCTACTCGCGCGAGCACCATATATTTT
NA,TRBJ1-2,NA,TRBV6-5,14,CASRRMNFNYGYTF,TGTGCCAGCAGACGCATGAACTTTAACTATGGCTACACCTTC
NA,TRBJ2-5,NA,TRBV2,15,CASSEGRGFQETQYF,TGTGCCAGCAGTGAGGGCAGGGGCTTCCAAGAGACCCAGTACTTC
NA,TRBJ2-7,NA,TRBV30,15,CAWSVRGPKVYEQYF,TGTGCCTGGAGTGTACGGGGGCCAAAAGTATACGAGCAGTACTTC
NA,TRBJ1-1,NA,TRBV18,13,CASSGVIDTEAFF,TGTGCCAGCTCGGGGGTAATCGACACTGAAGCTTTCTTT
NA,TRBJ1-1,once,TRBV7-9,12,CASRGGRTEAFF,TGTGCCAGCAGGGGAGGTAGAACTGAAGCTTTCTTT
TRBD2,TRBJ2-7,NA,TRBV19,14,CASSWTSGDYEQYF,TGTGCCAGTAGTTGGACTAGCGGGGACTACGAGCAGTACTTC
NA,TRBJ2-3,NA,TRBV6-2/TRBV6-3,14,CASSFAESTDTQYF,TGTGCCAGCAGTTTTGCGGAAAGCACAGATACGCAGTATTTT
TRBD2,TRBJ2-5,NA,TRBV7-8,16,CATLTGGLAFQETQYF,TGTGCCACACTGACGGGGGGGCTAGCGTTCCAAGAGACCCAGTACTTC
NA,TRBJ2-5,NA,TRBV27,15,CASSLSRETQETQYF,TGTGCCAGCAGTTTAAGCAGAGAAACCCAAGAGACCCAGTACTTC
TRBD2,TRBJ2-1,NA,TRBV11-2,18,CASSFTGLAGGPRNEQFF,TGTGCCAGCAGCTTCACAGGACTAGCGGGGGGGCCAAGAAATGAGCAGTTCTTC
NA,TRBJ2-2,NA,TRBV10-3,16,CAISASGGLNTGELFF,TGTGCCATCAGTGCGTCGGGGGGCTTAAACACCGGGGAGCTGTTTTTT
NA,TRBJ2-2,NA,TRBV9,13,CASSVAITGELFF,TGTGCCAGCAGCGTAGCGATAACCGGGGAGCTGTTTTTT
TRBD1,TRBJ1-1,NA,TRBV7-3,15,CASSFRTGENTEAFF,TGTGCCAGCAGCTTTCGGACAGGGGAGAACACTGAAGCTTTCTTT
NA,TRBJ1-1,NA,TRBV12-3/TRBV12-4,12,CASSLQGMEAFF,TGTGCCAGCAGTTTACAGGGGATGGAAGCTTTCTTT
NA,TRBJ1-3,NA,TRBV6-5,15,CASSYLPGDGNTIYF,TGTGCCAGCAGTTACTTACCGGGTGATGGAAACACCATATATTTT
NA,TRBJ1-3,NA,TRBV7-8,17,CASSRRVLGSSGNTIYF,TGTGCCAGCAGCCGCAGGGTTTTGGGGTCATCTGGAAACACCATATATTTT